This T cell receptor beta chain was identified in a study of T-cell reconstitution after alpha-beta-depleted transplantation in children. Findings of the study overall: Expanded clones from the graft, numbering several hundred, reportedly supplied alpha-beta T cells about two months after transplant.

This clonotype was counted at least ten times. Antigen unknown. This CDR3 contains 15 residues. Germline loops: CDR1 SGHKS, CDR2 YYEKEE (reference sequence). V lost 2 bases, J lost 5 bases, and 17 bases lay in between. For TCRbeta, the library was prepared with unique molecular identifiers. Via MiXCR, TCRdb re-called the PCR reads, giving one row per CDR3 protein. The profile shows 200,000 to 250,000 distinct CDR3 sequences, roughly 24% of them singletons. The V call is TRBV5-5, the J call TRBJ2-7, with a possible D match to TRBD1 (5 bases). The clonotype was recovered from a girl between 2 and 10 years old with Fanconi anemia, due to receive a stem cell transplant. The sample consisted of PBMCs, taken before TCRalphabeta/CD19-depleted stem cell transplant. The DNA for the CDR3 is TGTGCCAGCAGCTTAATTGAAGGGGCTGGGAACGAGCAGTACTTC. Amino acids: CASSLIEGAGNEQYF.